This TCR beta chain was sequenced during a study of T cells in placental villitis. Background on the whole study: To test an allograft-versus-infection hypothesis, the study compared placental TCR-beta repertoires across three groups: villitis of unknown etiology, unaffected controls matched for gestational age, and infectious villitis.

Nine to ten placentae had a pathological diagnosis of high-grade villitis of unknown etiology and were chosen using the Amsterdam Criteria. Mothers with villitis of unknown etiology had significantly higher gravidity and parity and more prior miscarriages than control and infectious villitis groups. Placentae were collected after delivery and examined grossly and histologically before archival tissue was selected. Five 10-micron scrolls were cut from each FFPE block, and DNA was isolated using the AllPrep DNA/RNA FFPE Tissue kit. NanoDrop was used to check DNA concentration and purity, and a Bioanalyzer was used to assess RNA quality. As regards this clone: Its cognate antigen has yet to be identified. Base quality data are lacking; no much larger clone is found one base away.

V and J lose 5 bases and 3 bases, and a span of 11 bases separates them. Taken from cysteine to phenylalanine, the CDR3 has 13 residues. Solely the CDR3 DNA is kept, with 39 bases framed from the first base. In the germline V gene, CDR1 corresponds to MDHEN and CDR2 to SYDVKM. TCR-beta CDR3 regions were amplified from genomic DNA with the immunoSEQ v4 bias-controlled multiplex PCR assay, run blinded to group allocation. To estimate the quantities of nucleated cells and T cells in each sample, reference gene primers were added alongside the TCR-beta primers. Sequencing of the libraries was performed on an Illumina MiSeq with a 100-cycle paired-end protocol. In the authors' own workflow: Diversity and richness were calculated in immunoSEQ Analyzer software, with richness determined by iChao1 and clonality derived from Pielou evenness and Shannon diversity (0-1, with higher values meaning less diverse). CDR3 amino acid sequences with V/J genes were queried against VDJdb for CMV, EBV and influenza A specificities using confidence 3 and substitution 2. The Morisita-Horn index was used to assess how much TCR-beta amino acid clonotypes overlapped between the villitis of unknown etiology, infectious villitis and control repertoires. TCRdb's version of the immuneACCESS table is confined to in-frame rearrangements and falls short of the full clone set. An unresolved V gene accounts for under half of the shortfall where checked; the remainder is of unknown origin. The D gene and trimming were derived from the DNA, and the V and J assignments and clone size from that table. This sample lists some 900 clones; less than 90% were detected once. The top ten hold about 12% of the sample.

Study-wide conclusions, independent of this receptor: Small amounts of decidua were contained in the paraffin blocks, so some of the captured T cells, especially in controls, may have been decidual rather than villous infiltrates. Expanded clones in villitis of unknown etiology were found to be largely private to each placenta, suggesting the absence of a single initiating antigen. With bulk tissue sequencing, helper, regulatory or cytotoxic T cells could not be distinguished, nor could maternal versus fetal T cells, and gamma-delta receptors were excluded. Clonality was higher in villitis of unknown etiology placentae than in controls (median about 0.059 versus 0.0061, p=0.0025), which points to clonal expansion. CMV-specific clone frequencies were higher in infectious CMV cases than in villitis of unknown etiology (approximately 0.011 vs 0.001), and the villitis of unknown etiology frequencies did not differ from those of controls.

Sequenced sample: placental tissue containing maternal and fetal cells. The receptor was isolated from a human patient with villitis of unknown etiology; the placental T cells may come from both mother and fetus. This chain joins TRBV28 to TRBJ2-7; the D gene is perhaps TRBD1, on 6 matching bases. The CDR3 amino acid sequence is: CASSPTGSYEQYF. The bases read TGTGCCAGCAGTCCAACAGGGAGCTACGAGCAGTACTTC. With the portions outside the CDR3 filled from the reference TRBV28 and TRBJ2-7 genes, the complete variable region becomes DVKVTQSSRYLVKRTGEKVFLECVQDMDHENMFWYRQDPGLGLRLIYFSYDVKMKEKGDIPEGYSVSREKKERFSLILESASTNQTSMYLCASSPTGSYEQYFGPGTRLTVT.